Presented here are 6 T cell receptor beta chains from one specimen sequenced in a study of cytomegalovirus exposure and HLA in healthy donors. Method: immunoSEQ multiplex PCR; TCRdb's copy keeps in-frame clones and lacks some. This table holds around 99,000 clones, roughly 86% found once. The sample comprised PBMCs. The source of these receptors is a young woman in good health and CMV-seronegative.

This sequence joins TRBV6-4 and TRBJ2-7; weak D call: TRBD1 (6 bases). The germline V and J ends were trimmed by 6 bases and 3 bases, with 18 bases remaining between them. Germline CDR1 reads MRHNA; CDR2 reads SNTAGT. The CDR3 spans 15 residues. The CDR3 bases are TGTGCCAGCAGGATTCCAGGGGTGAGAAACTACGAGCAGTACTTC. Its translation is CASRIPGVRNYEQYF.

The rearrangement links TRBV19 to TRBJ2-7, with 7 bases aligning to TRBD1. The CDR3 runs to 15 residues. V trimming: 1 base; J trimming: 0 bases; junction bases outside the gene matches: 3. Germline lookup yields CDR1 LNHDA and CDR2 SQIVND (reference sequence). CDR3 protein: CASSIGGQLSYEQYF. The CDR3, as DNA: TGTGCCAGTAGTATAGGGGGACAGCTCTCCTACGAGCAGTACTTC. The entire variable domain, with the rest obtained from reference TRBV19 and TRBJ2-7, is as follows: DGGITQSPKYLFRKEGQNVTLSCEQNLNHDAMYWYRQDPGQGLRLIYYSQIVNDFQKGDIAEGYSVSREKKESFPLTVTSAQKNPTAFYLCASSIGGQLSYEQYFGPGTRLTVT.

In nucleotides, the CDR3 is TGTGCCTGGAGTGCGAGGGATTCGAACTATGGCTACACCTTC. Encoded protein: CAWSARDSNYGYTF. The chain carries TRBV30 and TRBJ1-2; unclear D gene. This CDR3 region has 14 residues. Germline CDR1 reads GTSNPN; CDR2 reads SVGIG (reference sequence). V shed 1 base and J shed 2 bases, with 11 bases lying between them. Together with reference TRBV30 and TRBJ1-2, the CDR3 gives the full variable domain: SQTIHQWPATLVQPVGSPLSLECTVEGTSNPNLYWYRQAAGRGLQLLFYSVGIGQISSEVPQNLSASRPQDRQFILSSKKLLLSDSGFYLCAWSARDSNYGYTFGSGTRLTVV.

The J gene is TRBJ2-1, the V gene TRBV27, with D maybe TRBD1 (6 bases). The CDR3 loop spans 16 amino acids. CDR1 is MNHEY, CDR2 SMNVEV, per germline (reference sequence). V dropped 3 bases and J dropped 4 bases, with 16 bases sitting between them. The CDR3 reads CASSLPQGSSYNEQFF. CDR3 nucleotides: TGTGCCAGCAGTTTGCCACAGGGTTCCTCGTACAATGAGCAGTTCTTC.

With regard to this clone: This sample includes further DNA sequences coding for the same CDR3. The chain links TRBV6-1 to TRBJ1-1, with a possible D match to TRBD1 (6 bases). The CDR3 loop spans 13 amino acids. Trimming pared 2 bases from V and 4 bases from J, leaving 8 bases between. CDR1 and CDR2 (germline): MNHNS, SASEGT. CDR3 nucleotide sequence: TGTGCCAGCAGTGAACAGGGGTTCACTGAAGCTTTCTTT. Amino acids: CASSEQGFTEAFF.

The rearrangement joins TRBV19 to TRBJ2-1, with TRBD2 identical over 12 bases. CDR3 length equals 17 residues. CDR1 and CDR2 (germline): LNHDA, SQIVND (reference sequence). Trimming removed 3 bases from V and 2 bases from J; junction bases left unmatched: 5. CDR3 residues: CASSIGLAGGPYNEQFF. The CDR3 DNA follows: TGTGCCAGTAGTATTGGTCTAGCGGGAGGGCCCTACAATGAGCAGTTCTTC. The full variable domain, in which reference TRBV19 and TRBJ2-1 provide the parts outside the CDR3, is DGGITQSPKYLFRKEGQNVTLSCEQNLNHDAMYWYRQDPGQGLRLIYYSQIVNDFQKGDIAEGYSVSREKKESFPLTVTSAQKNPTAFYLCASSIGLAGGPYNEQFFGPGTRLTVL.